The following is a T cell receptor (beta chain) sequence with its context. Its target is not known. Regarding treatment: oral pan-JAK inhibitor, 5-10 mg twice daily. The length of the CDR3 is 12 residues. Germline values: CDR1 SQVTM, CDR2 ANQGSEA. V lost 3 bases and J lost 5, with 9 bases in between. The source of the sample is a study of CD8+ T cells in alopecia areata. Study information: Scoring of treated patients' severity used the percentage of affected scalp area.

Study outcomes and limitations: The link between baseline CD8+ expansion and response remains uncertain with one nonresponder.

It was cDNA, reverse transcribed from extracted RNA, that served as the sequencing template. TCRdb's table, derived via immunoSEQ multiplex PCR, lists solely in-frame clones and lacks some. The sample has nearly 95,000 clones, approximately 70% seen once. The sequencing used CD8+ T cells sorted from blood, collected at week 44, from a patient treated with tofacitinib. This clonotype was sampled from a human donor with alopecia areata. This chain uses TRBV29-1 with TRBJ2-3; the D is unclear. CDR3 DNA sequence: TGCAGCGTTGAGGGCAGTCTAGATACGCAGTATTTT. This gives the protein CSVEGSLDTQYF.